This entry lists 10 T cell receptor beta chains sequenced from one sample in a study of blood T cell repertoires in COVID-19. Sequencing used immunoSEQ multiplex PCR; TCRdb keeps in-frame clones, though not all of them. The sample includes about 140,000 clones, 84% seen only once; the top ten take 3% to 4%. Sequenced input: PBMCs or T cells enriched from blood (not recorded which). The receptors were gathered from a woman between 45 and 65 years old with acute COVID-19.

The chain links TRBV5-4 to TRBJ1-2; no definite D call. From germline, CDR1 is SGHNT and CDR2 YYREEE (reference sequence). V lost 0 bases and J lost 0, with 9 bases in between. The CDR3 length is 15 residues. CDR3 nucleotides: TGTGCCAGCAGCTTGGGCGGGAGCACTAACTATGGCTACACCTTC. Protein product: CASSLGGSTNYGYTF.

In nucleotides, the CDR3 is TGTGCCAGCAGCTTAGCTATGTGGCGGGGGGAGCAGTACTTC. It specifies CASSLAMWRGEQYF. The chain couples TRBV7-8 to TRBJ2-7; 7 positions match TRBD2. The CDR3 has 14 residues. Trimming at V came to 0 bases and at J to 7 bases, leaving 6 bases not matched to a gene. CDR1 and CDR2 from the germline V gene are SGHVS and FQNEAQ.

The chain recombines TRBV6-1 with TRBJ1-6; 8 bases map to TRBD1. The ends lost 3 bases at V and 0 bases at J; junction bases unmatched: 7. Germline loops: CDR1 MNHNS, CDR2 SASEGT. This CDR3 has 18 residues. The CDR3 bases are TGTGCCAGCAGTGAGTCGACAGGGGCGAGCTCCTATAATTCACCCCTCCACTTT. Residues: CASSESTGASSYNSPLHF.

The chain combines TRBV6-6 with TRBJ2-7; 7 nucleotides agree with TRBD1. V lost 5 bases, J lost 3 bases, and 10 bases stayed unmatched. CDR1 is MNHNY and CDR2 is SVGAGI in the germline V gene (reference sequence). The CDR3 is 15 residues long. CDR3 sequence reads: CASSRDRDAHYEQYF. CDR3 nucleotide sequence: TGTGCCAGCAGTAGAGACAGGGACGCGCACTACGAGCAGTACTTC.

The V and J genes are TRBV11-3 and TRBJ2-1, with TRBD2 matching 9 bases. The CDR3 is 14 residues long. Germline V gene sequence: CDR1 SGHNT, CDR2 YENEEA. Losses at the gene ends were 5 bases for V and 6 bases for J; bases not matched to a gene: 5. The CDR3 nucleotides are TGTGCCAGCAGCCCCGGGACTAGCAGCAATGAGCAGTTCTTC. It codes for CASSPGTSSNEQFF.

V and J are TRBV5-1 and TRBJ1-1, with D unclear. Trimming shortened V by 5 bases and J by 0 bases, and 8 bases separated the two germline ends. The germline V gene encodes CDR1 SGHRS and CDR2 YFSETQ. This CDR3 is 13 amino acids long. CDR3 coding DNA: TGCGCCAGCAGGAGGGTCATGAACACTGAAGCTTTCTTT. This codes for CASRRVMNTEAFF.

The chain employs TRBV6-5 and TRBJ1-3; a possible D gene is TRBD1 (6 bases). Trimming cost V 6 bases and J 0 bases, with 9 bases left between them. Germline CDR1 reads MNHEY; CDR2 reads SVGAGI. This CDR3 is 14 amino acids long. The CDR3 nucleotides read TGTGCCAGCAGCTTACAGGGCTCTGGAAACACCATATATTTT. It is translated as CASSLQGSGNTIYF.

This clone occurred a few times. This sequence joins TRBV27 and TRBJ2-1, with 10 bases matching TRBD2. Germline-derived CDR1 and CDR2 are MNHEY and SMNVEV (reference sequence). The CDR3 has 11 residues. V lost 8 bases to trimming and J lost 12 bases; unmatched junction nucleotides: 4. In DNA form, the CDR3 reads TGTGCCAGCGGAGCGGGAGGGTCGCAGTTCTTC. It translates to CASGAGGSQFF.

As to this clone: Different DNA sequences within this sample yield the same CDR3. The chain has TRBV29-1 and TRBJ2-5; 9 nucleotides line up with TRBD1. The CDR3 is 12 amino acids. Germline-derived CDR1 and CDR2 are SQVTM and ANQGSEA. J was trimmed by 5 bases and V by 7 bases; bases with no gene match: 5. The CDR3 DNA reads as TGCAGCGCCAGGACAGGGGTGGAGACCCAGTACTTC. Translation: CSARTGVETQYF.

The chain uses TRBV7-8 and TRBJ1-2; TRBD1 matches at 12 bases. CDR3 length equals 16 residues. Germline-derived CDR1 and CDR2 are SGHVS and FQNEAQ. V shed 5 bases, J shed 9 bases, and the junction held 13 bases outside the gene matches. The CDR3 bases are TGTGCCAGCAGCCCCCGGGGGGGGACAGGGGGCGTGAGCTACACCTTC. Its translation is CASSPRGGTGGVSYTF.